What follows describes a single T cell receptor beta chain. Its antigen is unknown. V gave up 6 bases and J gave up 5 bases; unmatched junction bases: 9. CDR1 SNHLY and CDR2 FYNNEI come from the germline V gene. The CDR3 contains 14 residues. The data originate from a study of cytomegalovirus exposure and HLA in healthy donors. Study-wide results and limits: V segments that were indistinguishable, TRBV6-2 and TRBV6-3 among them, were omitted from analysis.

PCR amplification relied on 60 Vbeta primers (plus 13 Jbeta primers). Data came from immunoSEQ multiplex PCR; TCRdb stores just in-frame clones and leaves some out. The table lists 170,000 or so clones, approximately 86% of them singletons, with under 2.5% in the top ten. Sequencing input: PBMCs. V and J are TRBV2 and TRBJ2-5; 7 bases map to TRBD2. The receptor was derived from a woman in her late teens or twenties in good health and CMV-seronegative. The chain's CDR3 is CASRAGGSRETQYF. CDR3 coding DNA: TGTGCCAGCAGGGCGGGCGGGAGTCGGGAGACCCAGTACTTC.